Below, 30 T cell receptor beta chains from the same sample are listed, as sequenced in a study of technical replicates of blood from several donors. Libraries were prepared by immunoSEQ multiplex PCR; TCRdb keeps only in-frame clonotypes and omits some of them. The repertoire includes more than 90,000 clones, 90% to 97% of them detected once, and about 0.21% sits in the top ten. The source material was T cells isolated from PBMCs. All receptors derive from a human donor in good health.

The rearrangement joins TRBV2 to TRBJ2-7, with TRBD2 matching over 11 bases. Per the germline V gene, CDR1 is SNHLY and CDR2 is FYNNEI. This CDR3 spans 15 amino acids. Losses at the gene ends were 5 bases for V and 2 bases for J; bases not matched to a gene: 5. The CDR3 protein is CASSPSGGRTYEQYF. The CDR3 DNA reads as TGTGCCAGCAGTCCTAGCGGGGGGCGCACCTACGAGCAGTACTTC.

The chain has TRBV10-1 and TRBJ2-1, with a weak D call TRBD2 (6 bases). CDR3 length: 14 amino acids. The V end lost 3 bases, the J end lost 7 bases, and 13 bases lay between the germline ends. Germline V gene sequence: CDR1 WNHNN, CDR2 SYGVQD (reference sequence). The CDR3 sequence is CASSDPGARNEQFF. The CDR3 coding sequence is TGCGCCAGCAGTGATCCGGGAGCAAGGAATGAGCAGTTCTTC.

This clone was seen once. The chain is built from TRBV5-6 and TRBJ1-5; D gene uncertain. The CDR3 extends over 13 amino acids. V was cut by 2 bases and J by 6 bases, with 9 bases left in between. Germline V gene sequence: CDR1 SGHDT, CDR2 YYEEEE. Here the CDR3 reads CASSFGKGQPQHF. Written as DNA, the CDR3 is TGTGCCAGCAGCTTCGGGAAAGGTCAGCCCCAGCATTTT.

The V and J genes are TRBV5-5 and TRBJ1-2; D may be TRBD1 (6 bases). V lost 5 bases and J lost 0, with 17 bases in between. Per germline, CDR1 SGHKS and CDR2 YYEKEE (reference sequence). This CDR3 is built from 16 residues. This CDR3 is CASSNVAGATNYGYTF. Written as DNA, the CDR3 is TGTGCCAGCAGTAATGTAGCAGGGGCAACTAACTATGGCTACACCTTC.

This chain joins TRBV5-1 and TRBJ1-3; D is unresolved. CDR3 length: 14 residues. The ends were cut back, 1 base at V and 0 bases at J, with 5 bases in the middle. CDR1 is SGHRS, CDR2 YFSETQ, per germline. CDR3 in DNA: TGCGCCAGCAGCTTGACGGTCTCTGGAAACACCATATATTTT. It yields the protein CASSLTVSGNTIYF.

V is TRBV10-3 and J is TRBJ2-1; TRBD2 matches at 10 bases. Germline assignment: CDR1 ENHRY and CDR2 SYGVKD. Trimming took 6 bases from V and 6 from J; bases not matched to a gene: 8. The CDR3 is made up of 15 amino acids. This CDR3 is CAIRESGGGINEQFF. For the CDR3, the DNA is TGTGCCATCAGGGAAAGCGGGGGGGGTATCAATGAGCAGTTCTTC.

The chain employs TRBV2 and TRBJ2-3, with no clear D. Germline CDR1 is SNHLY and CDR2 is FYNNEI. CDR3 length: 14 amino acids. Between the trimmed V and J ends, which lost 8 bases and 1 base, there was a span of 13 bases. The CDR3 bases are TGTGCCAGCTTGGTTCAACCAGGCACAGATACGCAGTATTTT. Protein product: CASLVQPGTDTQYF. The entire variable domain, with the rest obtained from reference TRBV2 and TRBJ2-3, is as follows: EPEVTQTPSHQVTQMGQEVILRCVPISNHLYFYWYRQILGQKVEFLVSFYNNEISEKSEIFDDQFSVERPDGSNFTLKIRSTKLEDSAMYFCASLVQPGTDTQYFGPGTRLTVL.

This chain connects TRBV11-1 to TRBJ2-5, with D perhaps TRBD2 (5 bases). Per the germline V gene, CDR1 is SGHAT and CDR2 is FQDESV (reference sequence). The CDR3 sequence is 15 residues long. The germline V and J ends were trimmed by 7 bases and 2 bases, with 17 bases remaining between them. CDR3 DNA sequence: TGTGCCAGCACCTACTTCCCCGGGGAACAAGAGACCCAGTACTTC. It translates to CASTYFPGEQETQYF.

This chain uses TRBV5-1 with TRBJ1-3; D is possibly TRBD1 (5 bases). The V gene's germline CDR1 is SGHRS and CDR2 YFSETQ. Trimming removed 4 bases at V and 5 bases at J, with 10 bases between. CDR3 length: 13 residues. The CDR3 nucleotides are TGCGCCAGCAGCATCGAGGACAGAAACACCATATATTTT. It specifies CASSIEDRNTIYF.

This clone was seen just once. The gene calls are TRBV29-1 and TRBJ2-7, with TRBD2 as a possible D gene (5 bases). CDR3 size: 11 residues. Trimming stripped 2 bases from V and 4 bases from J, with 6 bases between. Per germline, CDR1 SQVTM and CDR2 ANQGSEA. The CDR3 DNA reads TGCAGCGTTGAAAGGGAGTACGAGCAGTACTTC. This gives the protein CSVEREYEQYF.

The chain joins TRBV5-1 to TRBJ2-5; 14 bases match TRBD2. The germline CDR1 and CDR2 sequences are SGHRS and YFSETQ. V was clipped by 4 bases and J by 2 bases; unmatched bases: 7. This CDR3 has 17 residues. CDR3 nucleotides: TGCGCCAGCAGCCGGACTCGACTAGCGGGAGGGCAAGAGACCCAGTACTTC. This sequence encodes CASSRTRLAGGQETQYF.

The rearrangement uses TRBV4-1 and TRBJ1-5, with a tentative D call TRBD1 (6 bases). CDR3 length equals 16 residues. V gave up 1 base and J gave up 1 base, with 11 bases separating them. Looked up from germline, CDR1 is MGHRA and CDR2 is YSYEKL. CDR3 sequence (DNA): TGCGCCAGCAGCCAAGGACAGGCAAAAAGCAATCAGCCCCAGCATTTT. This sequence encodes CASSQGQAKSNQPQHF.

The chain uses TRBV5-1 and TRBJ2-1; a possible D gene is TRBD2 (6 bases). The V end was cut by 1 base, the J end by 9 bases, with 14 bases between. Germline-derived CDR1 and CDR2 are SGHRS and YFSETQ. The CDR3 length is 14 residues. CDR3: CASSLPSERGEQFF. The CDR3 DNA is TGCGCCAGCAGCTTGCCTAGCGAGAGGGGTGAGCAGTTCTTC. Looking up the rest from reference TRBV5-1 and TRBJ2-1 gives the full variable domain: KAGVTQTPRYLIKTRGQQVTLSCSPISGHRSVSWYQQTPGQGLQFLFEYFSETQRNKGNFPGRFSGRQFSNSRSEMNVSTLELGDSALYLCASSLPSERGEQFFGPGTRLTVL.

The rearrangement uses TRBV6-1 and TRBJ1-5; a possible D gene is TRBD1 (6 bases). CDR3 length: 17 residues. In germline, CDR1 is MNHNS, CDR2 SASEGT. The V gene lost 1 base and the J gene lost 0 bases, with 13 bases spanning the gap. CDR3 in amino acids: CASSEGWTEYSNQPQHF. The CDR3 DNA reads TGTGCCAGCAGTGAAGGATGGACAGAGTATAGCAATCAGCCCCAGCATTTT.

A single count supports this clone. The CDR3 protein is CASSENRQGNYGYTF. Here the CDR3 DNA reads TGTGCCAGCAGTGAAAATCGTCAGGGTAACTATGGCTACACCTTC. The chain joins TRBV6-1 to TRBJ1-2; maybe TRBD1 (5 bases). The CDR3 runs 15 residues. Germline CDR1 reads MNHNS; CDR2 reads SASEGT. The V end was cut by 2 bases, the J end by 1 base, with 11 bases between.

V gene TRBV5-1 combines with J gene TRBJ2-1, with D possibly being TRBD1 (6 bases). The CDR3 is 15 amino acids. V was trimmed by 4 bases and J by 7 bases, leaving 18 bases between them. The germline CDR1 and CDR2 sequences are SGHRS and YFSETQ. The CDR3 DNA reads as TGCGCCAGCAGCATCGCCAGGGGACCTTCGAATGAGCAGTTCTTC. This sequence encodes CASSIARGPSNEQFF.

In this sample, this clone turned up once. V and J are TRBV7-9 and TRBJ2-1; 11 bases line up with TRBD2. CDR1 is SEHNR, CDR2 FQNEAQ, per germline (reference sequence). Trimming took 4 bases from V and 8 from J; bases not matched to a gene: 13. CDR3 length: 17 amino acids. CDR3 amino acids: CASSSPELAGARHEQFF. As DNA, the CDR3 is TGTGCCAGCAGCTCCCCAGAACTAGCGGGAGCTCGGCATGAGCAGTTCTTC.

The gene calls are TRBV30 and TRBJ1-1; the D is unclear. The CDR3 length is 16 residues. Germline V gives CDR1 GTSNPN, CDR2 SVGIG (reference sequence). V was shortened by 1 base and J by 1 base, with 16 bases between the two germline ends. CDR3 in DNA: TGTGCCTGGAGTGCCCTCTGGGCCAGACAGAACACTGAAGCTTTCTTT. It is translated as CAWSALWARQNTEAFF.

The chain joins TRBV28 to TRBJ1-5; D is unresolved. This CDR3 has 11 residues. CDR1 and CDR2 (germline): MDHEN, SYDVKM. V was pared by 6 bases and J by 4 bases, with 4 bases between. The CDR3 reads CASSYNQPQHF. CDR3 DNA sequence: TGTGCCAGCAGCTATAATCAGCCCCAGCATTTT.

The chain employs TRBV30 and TRBJ1-5; 10 bases line up with TRBD1. The CDR3 has 13 amino acids. J lost 5 bases, V lost 4 bases, and 2 bases had no gene match. Germline V gene data show CDR1 as GTSNPN and CDR2 as SVGIG (reference sequence). DNA of the CDR3: TGTGCCTGGAACGGACAGGGGGATCAGCCCCAGCATTTT. It specifies CAWNGQGDQPQHF.

The chain couples TRBV18 to TRBJ1-1; no firm D call. Trimming removed 1 base at V and 11 bases at J, with 14 bases between. The CDR3 is 13 residues long. Germline V lookup: CDR1 KGHSH, CDR2 LQKENI. CDR3 nucleotides: TGTGCCAGCTCACCACTGGACTCGGAGAAGGCTTTCTTT. Its protein is CASSPLDSEKAFF.

In nucleotides, the CDR3 is TGTGCCAGCAGTGCTGAAACAGGGGGCTGGTTCAATGAGCAGTTCTTC. This codes for CASSAETGGWFNEQFF. This chain joins TRBV6-4 and TRBJ2-1, with 9 bases identical to TRBD1. After removal of 4 bases from V and 6 bases from J, the junction contained 10 bases not matched to a gene. The CDR3 covers 16 residues. The germline gives CDR1 MRHNA, CDR2 SNTAGT.

This clone has more than one count but fewer than ten. The chain joins TRBV19 to TRBJ2-1; D might be TRBD2 (6 bases). The V end lost 10 bases, the J end lost 0 bases, and 10 bases lay between the germline ends. Germline assignment: CDR1 LNHDA and CDR2 SQIVND (reference sequence). CDR3 length: 13 residues. The CDR3: CATWEDSYNEQFF. CDR3 sequence (DNA): TGTGCCACCTGGGAGGACTCCTACAATGAGCAGTTCTTC.

The rearrangement uses TRBV7-6 and TRBJ1-3, with D unresolved. The germline V gene has CDR1 SGHVS and CDR2 FNYEAQ. V was cut by 7 bases and J by 4 bases, with 14 bases left in between. This CDR3 is 14 amino acids long. The CDR3 coding sequence is TGTGCCAGCATCCCTAACCAGAGGGGAAACACCATATATTTT. Translating it yields CASIPNQRGNTIYF.

The CDR3, as DNA: TGTGCCAGCAGCTTGAGGCGGGGCCATGACAATGAGCAGTTCTTC. Translated, it gives CASSLRRGHDNEQFF. This sequence joins TRBV5-4 and TRBJ2-1; perhaps TRBD2 as D (6 bases). Trimming shortened V by 1 base and J by 5 bases, and 13 bases separated the two germline ends. The CDR3 runs to 15 residues. Germline-derived CDR1 and CDR2 are SGHNT and YYREEE (reference sequence).

This chain links TRBV7-9 with TRBJ2-7, with a tentative D call TRBD2 (5 bases). Germline CDR1 reads SEHNR; CDR2 reads FQNEAQ (reference sequence). The V and J ends lost 5 bases and 2 bases respectively, with 13 bases between them. This CDR3 comprises 14 residues. The CDR3 DNA is TGTGCCAGCAGCCCTACCACGGGAACCTACGAGCAGTACTTC. Protein: CASSPTTGTYEQYF.

This chain uses TRBV6-5 with TRBJ2-7; 8 bases match TRBD2. The junction had 13 bases not matched to a gene; V was cut back by 4 bases and J by 11 bases. The CDR3 contains 14 residues. Germline-derived CDR1 and CDR2 are MNHEY and SVGAGI. DNA for the CDR3: TGTGCCAGCAGTTCGGGGGGGGAGTGGCGACTGGAGTACTTC. Amino acid sequence: CASSSGGEWRLEYF.

This chain links TRBV29-1 with TRBJ1-1, with no clear D. Deletions cut 6 bases from V and 2 bases from J, with 13 bases between. The CDR3 contains 13 residues. The V gene's germline CDR1 is SQVTM and CDR2 ANQGSEA. The CDR3 region is CSVSEGRNTEAFF. In DNA form, the CDR3 reads TGCAGCGTCTCCGAGGGCAGAAACACTGAAGCTTTCTTT.

This rearrangement joins TRBV5-4 to TRBJ2-2, with a tentative D call TRBD1 (6 bases). V was clipped by 0 bases and J by 1 base, with 13 bases between them. The CDR3 contains 17 residues. CDR1 is SGHNT, CDR2 YYREEE, per germline (reference sequence). The CDR3 nucleotides read TGTGCCAGCAGCTTGGGAACTCAGGGGCGGAACACCGGGGAGCTGTTTTTT. Translated: CASSLGTQGRNTGELFF.

The chain has TRBV5-1 and TRBJ2-1, with 13 bases matching TRBD2. The V and J ends lost 3 bases and 4 bases, in that order; junction bases with no gene match: 1. This CDR3 is built from 15 residues. Germline V gene sequence: CDR1 SGHRS, CDR2 YFSETQ. In nucleotides, the CDR3 is TGCGCCAGCAGCTGGGGACTAGCGGGGTACAATGAGCAGTTCTTC. Its translation is CASSWGLAGYNEQFF.